This record covers a single T cell receptor (beta chain). The antigen remains unidentified. The CDR3 consists of 13 residues. CDR1 is ENHRY and CDR2 is SYGVKD in the germline V gene. The V end was cut by 6 bases, the J end by 2 bases, with 11 bases between. TCRdb independently ran MiXCR on the 5' RACE reads; one entry per CDR3 protein. The sample shows about 440,000 distinct CDR3 sequences, roughly 17% of them seen only once. This entry is derived from a study of CD8 T cells in ankylosing spondylitis. Broader study findings: Significant enrichment of disease-linked clones was reported in matched ankylosing spondylitis synovial fluid. Some of the motif variants had earlier been found in reactive arthritis patients' fluid and blood. One TCR beta motif, made up of roughly 8 highly homologous variants, appeared characteristic of ankylosing spondylitis blood.

The chain links TRBV10-3 to TRBJ2-7; D remains ambiguous. This TCR was sampled from a male donor with ankylosing spondylitis. Sequencing used blood, either unsorted or a sorted T cell fraction (not recorded which). This chain's CDR3 is CAIRGEAPYEQYF. The CDR3 DNA sequence: TGTGCCATCAGGGGCGAAGCTCCCTACGAGCAGTACTTC.